This TCR beta chain was obtained from a study of blood T cell repertoires in COVID-19. The protocol was immunoSEQ multiplex PCR, while the TCRdb copy is restricted to in-frame clones and leaves out a portion. The sample consists of about 50,000 clones, roughly 86% of them appearing once. V was shortened by 3 bases and J by 0 bases, with 8 bases between the two germline ends. The CDR3 length is 14 residues. Germline CDR1 reads LNHDA; CDR2 reads SQIVND (reference sequence). Input material: peripheral blood. The TCR was taken from a man older than 75 with active or convalescent COVID-19. This chain uses TRBV19 with TRBJ1-1; no definite D call. CDR3 protein: CASSITGLNTEAFF. CDR3 nucleotide sequence: TGTGCCAGTAGTATCACGGGGTTGAACACTGAAGCTTTCTTT.